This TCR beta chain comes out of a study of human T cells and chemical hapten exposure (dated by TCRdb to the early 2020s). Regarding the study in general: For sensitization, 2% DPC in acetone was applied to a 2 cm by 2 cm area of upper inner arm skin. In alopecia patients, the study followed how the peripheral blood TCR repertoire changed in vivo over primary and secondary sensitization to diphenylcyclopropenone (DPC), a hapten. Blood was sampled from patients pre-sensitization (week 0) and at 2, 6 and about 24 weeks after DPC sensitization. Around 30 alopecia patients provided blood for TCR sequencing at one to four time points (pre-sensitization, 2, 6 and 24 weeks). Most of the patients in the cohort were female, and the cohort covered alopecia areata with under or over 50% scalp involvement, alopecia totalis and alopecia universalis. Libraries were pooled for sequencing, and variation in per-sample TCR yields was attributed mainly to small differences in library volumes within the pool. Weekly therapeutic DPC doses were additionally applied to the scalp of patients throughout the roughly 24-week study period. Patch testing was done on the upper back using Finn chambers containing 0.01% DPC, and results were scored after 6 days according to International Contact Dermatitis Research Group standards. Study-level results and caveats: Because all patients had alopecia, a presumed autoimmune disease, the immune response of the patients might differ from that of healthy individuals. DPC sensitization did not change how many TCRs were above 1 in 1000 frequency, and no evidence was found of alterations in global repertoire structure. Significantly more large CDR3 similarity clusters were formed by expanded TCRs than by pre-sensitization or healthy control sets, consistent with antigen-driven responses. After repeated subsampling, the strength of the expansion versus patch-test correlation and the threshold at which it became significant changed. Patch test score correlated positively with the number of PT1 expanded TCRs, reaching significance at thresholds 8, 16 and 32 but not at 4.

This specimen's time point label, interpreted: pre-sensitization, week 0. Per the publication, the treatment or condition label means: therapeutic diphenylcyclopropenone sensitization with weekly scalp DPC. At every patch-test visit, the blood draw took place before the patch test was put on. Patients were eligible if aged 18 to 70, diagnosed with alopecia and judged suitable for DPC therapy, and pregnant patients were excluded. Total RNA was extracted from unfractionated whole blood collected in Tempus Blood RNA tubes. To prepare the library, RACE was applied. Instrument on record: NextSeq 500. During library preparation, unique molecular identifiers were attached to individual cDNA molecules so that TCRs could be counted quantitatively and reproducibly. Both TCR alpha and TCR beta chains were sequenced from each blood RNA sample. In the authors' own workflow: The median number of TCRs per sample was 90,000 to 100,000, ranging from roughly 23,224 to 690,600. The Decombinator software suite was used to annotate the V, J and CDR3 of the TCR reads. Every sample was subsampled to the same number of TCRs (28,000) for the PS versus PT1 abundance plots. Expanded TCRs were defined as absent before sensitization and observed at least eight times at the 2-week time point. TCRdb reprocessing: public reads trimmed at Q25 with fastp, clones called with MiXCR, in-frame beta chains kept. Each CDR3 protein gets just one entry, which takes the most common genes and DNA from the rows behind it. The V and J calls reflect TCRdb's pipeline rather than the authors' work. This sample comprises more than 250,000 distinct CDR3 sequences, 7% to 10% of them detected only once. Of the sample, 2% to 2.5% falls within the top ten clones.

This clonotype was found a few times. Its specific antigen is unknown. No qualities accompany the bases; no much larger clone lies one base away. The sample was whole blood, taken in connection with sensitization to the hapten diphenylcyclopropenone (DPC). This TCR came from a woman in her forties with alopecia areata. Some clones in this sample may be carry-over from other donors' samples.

The CDR3 amino acid sequence is: CASSLVARGNYGYTF. The nucleotides are TGTGCCAGCAGCTTAGTCGCAAGGGGGAACTATGGCTACACCTTC. Rearrangement joined TRBV7-2 to TRBJ1-2, with TRBD1 tentatively as D gene (6 bases match). The CDR3 sequence holds 15 residues, the cysteine and phenylalanine included. The read is trimmed to its CDR3 DNA, 45 bases read in frame from base 1. V was cut back by 1 base and J by 2 bases, leaving a gap of 11 bases between them. CDR1 and CDR2 are read off the germline V gene as SGHTA and FQGNSA.